This is a list of T cell receptor beta chains from one sample in a study of blood T cell repertoires in COVID-19. Profiling relied on immunoSEQ multiplex PCR, and the TCRdb table lists in-frame clones only, not all of them. The sample has about 240,000 clones, more than 85% seen once. The sequencing sample was made of PBMCs or T cells enriched from blood (not recorded which). The source is a man in his forties or fifties who had recovered from COVID-19. CDR3s include the opening cysteine and the closing phenylalanine or tryptophan. Each record gives: D gene, J gene, CDR3 length, V gene, clone size, CDR3 protein, CDR3 DNA. The D gene is left open where the match is weak. Expanded clones get a size class; other rows say once, few or many, or leave the size out.

d_gene: TRBD2; j_gene: TRBJ2-7; len: 15; v_gene: TRBV6-6; abundance: -; CDR3aa: CASSQGTSGDYEQYF; CDR3nt: TGTGCCAGCAGCCAGGGGACTAGCGGTGATTACGAGCAGTACTTC
d_gene: -; j_gene: TRBJ2-1; len: 15; v_gene: TRBV19; abundance: -; CDR3aa: CASSTHSDSDNEQFF; CDR3nt: TGTGCCAGTAGTACCCACTCGGACAGCGACAATGAGCAGTTCTTC
d_gene: TRBD1; j_gene: TRBJ1-5; len: 16; v_gene: TRBV2; abundance: -; CDR3aa: CASRGTGGYSNQPQHF; CDR3nt: TGTGCCAGCAGAGGGACAGGGGGGTATAGCAATCAGCCCCAGCATTTT
d_gene: -; j_gene: TRBJ2-7; len: 14; v_gene: TRBV7-8; abundance: -; CDR3aa: CASSSMVGAYEQYF; CDR3nt: TGTGCCAGCTCCTCAATGGTGGGAGCCTACGAGCAGTACTTC
d_gene: TRBD2; j_gene: TRBJ2-1; len: 10; v_gene: TRBV20-1; abundance: -; CDR3aa: CSASGGEQFF; CDR3nt: TGCAGTGCTAGCGGGGGGGAGCAGTTCTTC
d_gene: TRBD2; j_gene: TRBJ2-7; len: 17; v_gene: TRBV4-3; abundance: -; CDR3aa: CASSQGLAGSGPFEQYF; CDR3nt: TGCGCCAGCAGCCAGGGACTAGCGGGATCCGGCCCCTTCGAGCAGTACTTC
d_gene: TRBD2; j_gene: TRBJ2-1; len: 16; v_gene: TRBV7-2; abundance: -; CDR3aa: CASSFSSGSSYNEQFF; CDR3nt: TGTGCCAGCAGCTTCTCTAGCGGGAGCTCCTACAATGAGCAGTTCTTC
d_gene: -; j_gene: TRBJ1-3; len: 15; v_gene: TRBV18; abundance: -; CDR3aa: CASSPRQLAGNTIYF; CDR3nt: TGTGCCAGCTCACCACGACAGCTCGCCGGAAACACCATATATTTT
d_gene: -; j_gene: TRBJ1-5; len: 14; v_gene: TRBV6-5; abundance: few; CDR3aa: CASNIQGGNQPQHF; CDR3nt: TGTGCCAGCAATATACAGGGCGGCAATCAGCCCCAGCATTTT
d_gene: -; j_gene: TRBJ1-4; len: 15; v_gene: TRBV3-1/TRBV3-2; abundance: -; CDR3aa: CASSQELKRVEKLFF; CDR3nt: TGTGCCAGCAGCCAAGAACTTAAGCGCGTAGAAAAACTGTTTTTT
d_gene: -; j_gene: TRBJ2-4; len: 14; v_gene: TRBV21-1; abundance: -; CDR3aa: CASRGTGDENIQYF; CDR3nt: TGTGCCAGCAGGGGGACAGGCGATGAAAACATTCAGTACTTC
d_gene: -; j_gene: TRBJ2-5; len: 12; v_gene: TRBV29-1; abundance: -; CDR3aa: CSVGIGKETQYF; CDR3nt: TGCAGCGTTGGGATCGGGAAAGAGACCCAGTACTTC
d_gene: -; j_gene: TRBJ1-1; len: 14; v_gene: TRBV18; abundance: -; CDR3aa: CASSPAAQGAEAFF; CDR3nt: TGTGCCAGCTCACCAGCGGCCCAAGGCGCTGAAGCTTTCTTT
d_gene: -; j_gene: TRBJ1-2; len: 13; v_gene: TRBV11-2; abundance: -; CDR3aa: CASSASVFYGYTF; CDR3nt: TGTGCCAGCAGCGCATCAGTGTTCTATGGCTACACCTTC
d_gene: -; j_gene: TRBJ2-5; len: 14; v_gene: TRBV18; abundance: -; CDR3aa: CASSPPSGGETQYF; CDR3nt: TGTGCCAGCTCACCACCGTCCGGGGGAGAGACCCAGTACTTC
d_gene: -; j_gene: TRBJ1-2; len: 17; v_gene: TRBV18; abundance: -; CDR3aa: CASSPRAVGDTNYGYTF; CDR3nt: TGTGCCAGCTCACCACGAGCCGTGGGCGATACTAACTATGGCTACACCTTC
d_gene: -; j_gene: TRBJ1-2; len: 12; v_gene: TRBV5-1; abundance: -; CDR3aa: CASSSTEYGYTF; CDR3nt: TGCGCCAGCAGCTCAACAGAGTATGGCTACACCTTC
d_gene: TRBD1; j_gene: TRBJ1-4; len: 14; v_gene: TRBV5-1; abundance: -; CDR3aa: CASSRTGGVEKLFF; CDR3nt: TGCGCCAGCAGCCGGACAGGGGGCGTTGAAAAACTGTTTTTT
d_gene: -; j_gene: TRBJ2-5; len: 15; v_gene: TRBV7-2; abundance: -; CDR3aa: CASSPGGQGLETQYF; CDR3nt: TGTGCCAGCAGCCCAGGTGGGCAGGGGTTGGAGACCCAGTACTTC
d_gene: -; j_gene: TRBJ2-2; len: 11; v_gene: TRBV3-1/TRBV3-2; abundance: -; CDR3aa: CASGPGGELFF; CDR3nt: TGCGCCAGCGGGCCCGGAGGGGAGCTGTTTTTT
d_gene: TRBD1; j_gene: TRBJ2-1; len: 14; v_gene: TRBV19; abundance: -; CDR3aa: CASSPDRVYNEQFF; CDR3nt: TGTGCCAGTAGTCCCGACAGGGTCTACAATGAGCAGTTCTTC
d_gene: TRBD1; j_gene: TRBJ1-1; len: 13; v_gene: TRBV6-5; abundance: -; CDR3aa: CASSLTGTGEAFF; CDR3nt: TGTGCCAGCAGTTTGACAGGGACTGGCGAAGCTTTCTTT
d_gene: -; j_gene: TRBJ1-6; len: 14; v_gene: TRBV15; abundance: -; CDR3aa: CATSRGQADSPLHF; CDR3nt: TGTGCCACCAGCAGAGGTCAGGCTGATTCACCCCTCCACTTT
d_gene: TRBD1; j_gene: TRBJ2-7; len: 15; v_gene: TRBV27; abundance: -; CDR3aa: CASSSLGTGQYEQYF; CDR3nt: TGTGCCAGCAGTTCCCTAGGGACAGGGCAGTACGAGCAGTACTTC
d_gene: TRBD1; j_gene: TRBJ1-1; len: 14; v_gene: TRBV29-1; abundance: -; CDR3aa: CSVPGTGGWTEAFF; CDR3nt: TGCAGCGTCCCCGGGACAGGGGGATGGACTGAAGCTTTCTTT
d_gene: -; j_gene: TRBJ2-6; len: 19; v_gene: TRBV19; abundance: -; CDR3aa: CASSIFRRGLLSGANVLTF; CDR3nt: TGTGCCAGTAGTATATTTCGCAGGGGTCTGCTATCTGGGGCCAACGTCCTGACTTTC
d_gene: TRBD2; j_gene: TRBJ2-7; len: 18; v_gene: TRBV11-2; abundance: -; CDR3aa: CASSPVGSLLAGTYEQYF; CDR3nt: TGTGCCAGCAGCCCAGTCGGCAGCTTACTAGCGGGGACATACGAGCAGTACTTC
d_gene: TRBD2; j_gene: TRBJ2-5; len: 16; v_gene: TRBV13; abundance: -; CDR3aa: CASSRGLAGGLETQYF; CDR3nt: TGTGCCAGCAGCCGGGGACTAGCGGGAGGCCTGGAGACCCAGTACTTC
d_gene: TRBD1; j_gene: TRBJ2-1; len: 12; v_gene: TRBV6-5; abundance: -; CDR3aa: CASSYAPGQEFF; CDR3nt: TGTGCCAGCAGTTACGCGCCGGGACAGGAGTTCTTC